This section outlines one TCR beta chain sequence together with its context. A few counts support this clonotype. Its antigen remains unidentified. No base quality information exists; no much larger clone differs at one position. The data were obtained in a study of blood T cells in healthy people across ages (dated by TCRdb to the mid-2010s). As for the study more broadly: Template switching captured roughly one uniquely barcoded TCR beta cDNA molecule per two T cells in model experiments. The study measured age-related changes in TCR beta repertoire diversity using deep sequencing normalized with unique cDNA molecular identifiers. The donors were divided into four age groups: young (average around 17 years), middle-aged (approximately 41), aged (about 62) and long-lived (82). For two donors (one aged 18 to 30 and one aged 80 or older), the study analyzed two additional independent replicas of 1 million unique cDNA reads from the same blood draw.

The library was prepared using 5' RACE. Sequenced using an Illumina HiSeq 2500. The second PCR ran for roughly 7 to 11 cycles and used a J-beta primer mix along with a sample-barcoded 5' primer. A template-switch 5' adaptor carrying 12 random nucleotides introduced a unique molecular identifier onto each TCR beta cDNA molecule. Each sample yielded at least 2.5 million CDR3-containing paired-end reads. First-strand cDNA synthesis was performed from all RNA using the Mint cDNA synthesis kit, with priming by a TRBC-specific oligonucleotide. After uracil-DNA glycosylase treatment, a first 18-cycle PCR used universal primers M1SS and BC2_uni_R on all cDNA. As for the authors' bioinformatics: For normalization, 1 million high-quality reads were randomly selected from each sample, with every read carrying a distinct molecular identifier. Instead of being binned into consensus sequences, reads that shared molecular identifiers were thrown out. MiTCR, run with a Q25 quality threshold and the strictest error-elimination algorithm, handled CDR3 identification, clonotype clustering and error correction. Lower-bound total TCR beta diversity was estimated with a nonparametric unseen species model using Euler transformation. TCRdb handled the public reads itself, with Q25 trimming in fastp and clone calling in MiXCR, and kept productive beta chains. A single entry per CDR3 protein holds the most common genes and DNA from its merged rows. The V and J calls were not made by the authors but by TCRdb's processing. The sample table lists about 930,000 distinct CDR3 sequences, approximately 32% of them with a count of one. The top ten clonotypes cover around 9.6% of the sample.

Systemically healthy Caucasian individuals from Russia, over 30 in total and aged about 6 to 100 years, were included as donors. Each donor gave ten milliliters of peripheral blood, collected into EDTA-treated Vacutainer tubes. Ficoll-Paque density-gradient centrifugation was used to isolate PBMCs, with at least 7 million per sample. Total RNA, at least 6 micrograms per sample, was extracted from PBMCs with Trizol reagent. For every donor, an aliquot of PBMCs went through flow cytometry to measure the percentages of naive CD45RAhigh/CD27high T cells. Via the germline V gene (reference sequence), CDR1 is SEHNR and CDR2 FQNEAQ. V and J are trimmed by 5 bases and 4 bases, and the gene matches miss 14 bases of the junction. The CDR3 has 17 amino acids, counting the end cysteine and phenylalanine. Kept here is only the CDR3 DNA, which spans 51 bases and is read in frame from base 1. General findings and caveats noted by the study authors: Estimates of total diversity from one million sequenced T cells were regarded as lower bounds and underestimates. Since profiling was done on bulk unsorted PBMCs, naive and antigen-experienced compartments could not be conclusively compared. Observed TCR beta diversity per million T cells fell roughly linearly with age, and a significant reduction was already apparent by age roughly 40. Observed TCR beta diversity correlated strongly with the percentage of naive T cells measured by flow cytometry. The long-lived group showed more naive CD4+ T cells, fewer expanded clones and increased TCR diversity than the aged group, suggesting age selection. Because donor CMV infection status was unknown, age-related changes in expanded clonotypes were potentially confounded.

This same sample was also part of a study on T cells of mothers and their children. That second report states: Nine systemically healthy Caucasian individuals served as donors, namely three mothers together with their six children. cDNA synthesis consumed the entire amount of extracted RNA, loaded at approximately 1.6 ug RNA in each 15 ul reaction. Sample barcodes and 2-4 random nucleotides were added via the M1S primer in the second PCR. More than 9 million TCR beta CDR3 reads were obtained from each mother, and about 3 million reads were obtained from each child. Thymic selection similarly shapes TCR recombination output in related and unrelated pairs, with minor effect from inherited differences. Normalized repertoire overlap was always slightly but never significantly higher in related than unrelated mother-child pairs. With a sensitivity of about 100 clones per million clonotypes, no persistent microchimeric T cell clones were detected. The study used deep NGS to compare TCR beta repertoires of mothers and children, seeking features distinguishing related mother-child pairs from unrelated individuals. On average, the children were about 12 +/- 4 years old, while the mothers were approximately 41 +/- 4 years old. After adapter ligation with NEBNext reagents, the libraries were sequenced on Illumina HiSeq 2000 with 100+100 nt paired-end reads. To prevent cross-contamination, the mother and child libraries were prepared a month apart and were sequenced in separate runs. For each donor, between roughly 450,000 and 2,200,000 distinct TCR beta clonotypes were identified. Naive TCR beta clonotypes were estimated from low-frequency clonotypes matched to each donor's FACS-determined naive share, without sorting.

Sequenced input: blood. The origin of this receptor is a woman in her 40s in good health. The chain is made from TRBV7-9 and TRBJ2-1; 7 central bases correspond to TRBD2. CDR3 loop: CASSEGSSGGEYNEQFF. The DNA is as follows: TGTGCCAGCAGCGAGGGATCTAGCGGAGGGGAATACAATGAGCAGTTCTTC.